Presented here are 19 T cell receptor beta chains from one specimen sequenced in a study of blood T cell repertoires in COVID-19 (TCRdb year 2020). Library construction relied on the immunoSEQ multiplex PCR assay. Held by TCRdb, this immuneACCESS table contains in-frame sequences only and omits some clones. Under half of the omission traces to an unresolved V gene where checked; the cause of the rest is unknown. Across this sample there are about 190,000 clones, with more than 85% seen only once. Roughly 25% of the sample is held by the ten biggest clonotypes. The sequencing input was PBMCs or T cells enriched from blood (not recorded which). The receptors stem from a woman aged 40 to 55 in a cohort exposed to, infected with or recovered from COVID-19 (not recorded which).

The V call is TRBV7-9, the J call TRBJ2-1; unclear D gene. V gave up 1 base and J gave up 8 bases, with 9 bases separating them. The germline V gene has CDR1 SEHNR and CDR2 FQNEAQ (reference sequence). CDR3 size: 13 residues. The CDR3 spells CASSLENRDEQFF. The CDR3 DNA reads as TGTGCCAGCAGCTTAGAGAACCGAGATGAGCAGTTCTTC.

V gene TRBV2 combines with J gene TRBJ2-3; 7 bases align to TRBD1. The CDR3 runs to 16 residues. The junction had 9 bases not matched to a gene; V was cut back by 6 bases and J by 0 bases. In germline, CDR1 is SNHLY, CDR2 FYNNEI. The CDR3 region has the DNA TGTGCCAGCAGCCATGGGACAGCTTCTAGCACAGATACGCAGTATTTT. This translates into CASSHGTASSTDTQYF.

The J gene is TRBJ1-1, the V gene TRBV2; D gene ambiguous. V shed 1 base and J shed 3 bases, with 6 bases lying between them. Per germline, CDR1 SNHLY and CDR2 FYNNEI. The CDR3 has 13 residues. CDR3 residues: CASSEGEYTEAFF. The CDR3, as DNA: TGTGCCAGCAGTGAAGGAGAGTACACTGAAGCTTTCTTT.

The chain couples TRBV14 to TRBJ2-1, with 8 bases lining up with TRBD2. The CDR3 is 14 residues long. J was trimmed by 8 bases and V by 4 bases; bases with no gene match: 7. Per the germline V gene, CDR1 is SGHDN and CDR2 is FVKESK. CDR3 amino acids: CASSPRLAMDEQFF. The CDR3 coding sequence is TGTGCCAGCAGCCCCCGACTAGCGATGGATGAGCAGTTCTTC.

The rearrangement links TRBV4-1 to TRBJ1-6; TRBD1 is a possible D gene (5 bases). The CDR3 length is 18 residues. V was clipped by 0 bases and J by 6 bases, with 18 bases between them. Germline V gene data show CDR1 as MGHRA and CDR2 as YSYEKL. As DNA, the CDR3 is TGCGCCAGCAGCCAAGATGCGGGGCAGGGCTCGACTAATTCACCCCTCCACTTT. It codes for CASSQDAGQGSTNSPLHF.

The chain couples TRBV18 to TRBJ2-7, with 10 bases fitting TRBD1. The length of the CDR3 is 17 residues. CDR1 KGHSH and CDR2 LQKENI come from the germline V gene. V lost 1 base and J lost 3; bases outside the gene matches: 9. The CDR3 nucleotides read TGTGCCAGCTCACCACTCGATGGACAGGGGGAGATCTACGAGCAGTACTTC. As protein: CASSPLDGQGEIYEQYF.

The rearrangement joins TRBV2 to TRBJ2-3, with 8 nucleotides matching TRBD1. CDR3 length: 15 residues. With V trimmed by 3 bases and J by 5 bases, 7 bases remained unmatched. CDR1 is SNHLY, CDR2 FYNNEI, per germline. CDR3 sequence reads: CASSDDGRGQDTQYF. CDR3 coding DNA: TGTGCCAGCAGTGATGATGGCAGGGGGCAAGATACGCAGTATTTT.

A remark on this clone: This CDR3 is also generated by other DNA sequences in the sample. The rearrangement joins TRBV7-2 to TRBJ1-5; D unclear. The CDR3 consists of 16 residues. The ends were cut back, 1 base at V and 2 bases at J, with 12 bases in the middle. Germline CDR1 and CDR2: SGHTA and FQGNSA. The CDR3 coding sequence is TGTGCCAGCAGCTTAGATGCAGGAGCGGGCAATCAGCCCCAGCATTTT. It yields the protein CASSLDAGAGNQPQHF.

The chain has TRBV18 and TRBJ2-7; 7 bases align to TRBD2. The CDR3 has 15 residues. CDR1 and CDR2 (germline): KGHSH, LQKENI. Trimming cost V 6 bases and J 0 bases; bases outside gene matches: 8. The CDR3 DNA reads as TGTGCCAGCTCGCCCACTAGCGCGAGCTCCTACGAGCAGTACTTC. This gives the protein CASSPTSASSYEQYF.

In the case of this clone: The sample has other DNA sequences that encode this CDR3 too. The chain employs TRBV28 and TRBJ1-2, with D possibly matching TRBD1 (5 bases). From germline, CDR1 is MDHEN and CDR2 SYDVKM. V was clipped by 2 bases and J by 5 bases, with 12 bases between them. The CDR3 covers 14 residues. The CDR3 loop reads CASSLRGGGYGYTF. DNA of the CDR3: TGTGCCAGCAGTTTAAGGGGCGGGGGATATGGCTACACCTTC.

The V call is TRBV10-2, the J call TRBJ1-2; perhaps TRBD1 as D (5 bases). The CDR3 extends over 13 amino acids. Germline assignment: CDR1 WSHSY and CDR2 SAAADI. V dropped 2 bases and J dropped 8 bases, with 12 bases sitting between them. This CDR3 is CASSETFRTGYTF. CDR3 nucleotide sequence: TGCGCCAGCAGTGAGACCTTTCGGACAGGCTACACCTTC.

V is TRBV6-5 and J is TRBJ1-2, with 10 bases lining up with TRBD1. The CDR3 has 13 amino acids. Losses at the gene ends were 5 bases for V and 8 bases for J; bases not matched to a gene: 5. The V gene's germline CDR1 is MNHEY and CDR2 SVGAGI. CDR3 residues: CASSPDRGQGYTF. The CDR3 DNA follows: TGTGCCAGCAGTCCAGACAGGGGGCAGGGCTACACCTTC.

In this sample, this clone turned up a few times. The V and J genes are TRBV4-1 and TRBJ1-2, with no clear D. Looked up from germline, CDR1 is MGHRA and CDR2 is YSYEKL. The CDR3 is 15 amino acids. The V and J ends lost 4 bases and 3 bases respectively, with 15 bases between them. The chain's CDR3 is CASSPNQRSHYGYTF. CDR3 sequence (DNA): TGCGCCAGCAGCCCGAACCAAAGGAGCCACTATGGCTACACCTTC.

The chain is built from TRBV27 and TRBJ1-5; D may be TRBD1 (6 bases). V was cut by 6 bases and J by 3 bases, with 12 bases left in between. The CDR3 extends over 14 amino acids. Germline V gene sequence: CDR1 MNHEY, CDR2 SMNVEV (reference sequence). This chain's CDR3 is CASRLTGTNQPQHF. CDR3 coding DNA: TGTGCCAGCAGACTAACAGGGACCAATCAGCCCCAGCATTTT.

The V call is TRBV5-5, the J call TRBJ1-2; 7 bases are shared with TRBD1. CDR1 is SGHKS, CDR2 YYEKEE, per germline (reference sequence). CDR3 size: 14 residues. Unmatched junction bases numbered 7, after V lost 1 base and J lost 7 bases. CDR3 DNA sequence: TGTGCCAGCAGCTTGTGGGACAGCCCCCGTGGCTACACCTTC. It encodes CASSLWDSPRGYTF.

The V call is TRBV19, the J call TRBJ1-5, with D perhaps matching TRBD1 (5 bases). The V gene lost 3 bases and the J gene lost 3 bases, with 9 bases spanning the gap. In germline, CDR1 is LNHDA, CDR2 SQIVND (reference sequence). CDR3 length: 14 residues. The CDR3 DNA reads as TGTGCCAGTAGTATTTCAGGGTCCAATCAGCCCCAGCATTTT. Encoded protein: CASSISGSNQPQHF.

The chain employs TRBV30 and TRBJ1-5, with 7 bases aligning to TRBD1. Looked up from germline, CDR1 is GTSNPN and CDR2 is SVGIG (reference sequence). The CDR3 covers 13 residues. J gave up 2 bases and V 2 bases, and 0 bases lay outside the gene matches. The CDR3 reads CAWSTGGNQPQHF. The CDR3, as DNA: TGTGCCTGGAGTACAGGGGGCAATCAGCCCCAGCATTTT.

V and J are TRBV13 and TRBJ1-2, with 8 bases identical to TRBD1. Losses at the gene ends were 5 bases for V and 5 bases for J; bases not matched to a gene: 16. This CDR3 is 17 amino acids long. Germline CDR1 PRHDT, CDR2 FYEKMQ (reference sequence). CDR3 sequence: CASSLSGQGRGVYGYTF. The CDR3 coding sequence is TGTGCCAGCAGCCTATCCGGACAGGGCCGAGGGGTATATGGCTACACCTTC.

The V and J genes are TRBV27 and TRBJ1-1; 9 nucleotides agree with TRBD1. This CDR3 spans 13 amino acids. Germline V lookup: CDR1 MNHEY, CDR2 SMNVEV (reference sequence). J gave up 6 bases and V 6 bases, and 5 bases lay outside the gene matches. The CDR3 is CASSTGQGSEAFF. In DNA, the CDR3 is TGTGCCAGCAGCACAGGACAGGGGTCTGAAGCTTTCTTT.